This TCR beta chain was obtained from a study of beta chain features in type 1 diabetes. Study results and limitations: More deletions and fewer insertions at VDJ junctions were seen in type 1 diabetes patients. Compared to healthy donors, patients appeared to have naive, central memory and Treg TCRB repertoires that were more alike.

The CDR3 is 12 residues long. Trimming stripped 2 bases from V and 4 bases from J, with 5 bases between. Germline assignment: CDR1 MNHNS and CDR2 SASEGT. The whole isolated RNA underwent reverse transcription, so sequencing captured expressed TCRB transcripts. The data were produced by immunoSEQ multiplex PCR, yet TCRdb's version contains in-frame clones alone and is incomplete. The repertoire holds around 430,000 clones, 30% seen once, with about 0.065% in the top ten. As regards this clone: As yet, its antigen is unknown.

The receptor's source is a man younger than 30 in good health. V and J are TRBV6-1 and TRBJ2-5; D perhaps matches TRBD1 (5 bases). Material: naive CD4+ T cells from blood. CDR3 in amino acids: CASSEQGETQYF. CDR3 bases: TGTGCCAGCAGTGAACAGGGAGAGACCCAGTACTTC.